This TCR beta chain is from a study of blood T cell repertoires in COVID-19. At the level of the study: Samples of COVID-19 (acute and convalescent) were obtained from the United States, Italy and Spain. T cells, B-cell-depleted T cells, or PBMCs supplied cDNA or gDNA.

This clone was counted once. In the authors' methods: Using reference gene primer amplification, nucleated cell counts were estimated. Method: immunoSEQ multiplex PCR; TCRdb's copy keeps in-frame clones and lacks some. V, J and clone size reflect that table, while D and trimming were determined from the DNA. The sample has over 35,000 clones, around 85% seen once. This clonotype was sampled from a human donor with acute or convalescent COVID-19. The donor label of this sample is uncertain. The specimen sequenced was peripheral blood.

The CDR3 here is CASSLDVTWTGGEQYF. As DNA, the CDR3 is TGTGCCAGCAGCTTGGATGTGACATGGACCGGAGGCGAGCAGTACTTC. The chain joins TRBV5-5 to TRBJ2-7, with D possibly matching TRBD2 (5 bases). The CDR3 is 16 residues long. Germline CDR1 and CDR2: SGHKS and YYEKEE (reference sequence). The V end lost 0 bases, the J end lost 6 bases, and 19 bases lay between the germline ends.